The 6 T cell receptor beta chains below all came from one sample that was sequenced in a study of blood T cell repertoires in COVID-19. The method was immunoSEQ multiplex PCR; TCRdb's version includes in-frame clones alone and lacks a portion of them. The table includes a few hundred thousand clones, about 88% detected once. Sequencing was performed on peripheral blood. The receptors derive from a woman between 65 and 79 years old with active or convalescent COVID-19.

This chain links TRBV21-1 with TRBJ2-4; the table gives TRBD2 as D, unverified against the DNA. TRBV21-1 is recorded as a pseudogene. CDR3 length: 13 amino acids. CDR3: CARLTLAKNIQYF. The CDR3 region has the DNA TGTGCCAGGCTAACCCTAGCCAAAAACATTCAGTACTTC.

The V and J genes are TRBV3-1 (or the pseudogene TRBV3-2) and TRBJ1-5; unclear D gene. CDR1 is LGHDT, CDR2 YNNKEL, per germline (reference sequence). Trimming stripped 3 bases from V and 4 bases from J, with 10 bases between. The CDR3 is made up of 14 amino acids. CDR3 protein: CASSHGGENQPQHF. The CDR3 DNA is TGTGCCAGCAGCCATGGCGGTGAAAATCAGCCCCAGCATTTT.

This clone was seen a single time. The genes are TRBV5-1 and TRBJ2-3; D gene unclear. Trimming took off 5 bases at V and 4 bases at J, with 17 bases between the two ends. The CDR3 extends over 15 amino acids. Germline CDR1 and CDR2: SGHRS and YFSETQ. The CDR3 DNA follows: TGCGCCAGCAGTCTAGAAGGCGGCGTCGCAGATACGCAGTATTTT. Amino acid sequence: CASSLEGGVADTQYF.

V and J are TRBV5-8 and TRBJ1-6, with D hard to call. This CDR3 has 16 amino acids. Trimming left V 0 bases short and J 9 bases short, with 16 bases between. Germline CDR1 is SGHTS and CDR2 is YDEGEE. CDR3 protein: CASSLGPEALGSPLHF. The CDR3 DNA sequence: TGTGCCAGCAGCTTGGGCCCAGAAGCTCTAGGTTCACCCCTCCACTTT.

This clone has more than one count but fewer than ten. This rearrangement joins TRBV2 to TRBJ1-5; D is unresolved. Germline V lookup: CDR1 SNHLY, CDR2 FYNNEI. V gave up 1 base and J gave up 7 bases, with 11 bases separating them. This CDR3 is built from 14 residues. CDR3 nucleotide sequence: TGTGCCAGCAGTGAAGGGGCAGGAAGGCAGCCCCAGCATTTT. Translated, it gives CASSEGAGRQPQHF.

This chain joins TRBV9 and TRBJ1-1, with D perhaps matching TRBD1 (5 bases). The germline CDR1 and CDR2 sequences are SGDLS and YYNGEE. V was trimmed by 0 bases and J by 1 base, leaving 7 bases between them. The CDR3 loop spans 14 amino acids. CDR3 in DNA: TGTGCCAGCAGCGTAGCAGGGCGGAACACTGAAGCTTTCTTT. As protein: CASSVAGRNTEAFF.